Listed here are 21 T cell receptor beta chains from one sample, sequenced in a study of blood T cell repertoires in COVID-19. The repertoire was sequenced with immunoSEQ multiplex PCR; TCRdb's copy has only in-frame clones and lacks some. This sample has about 190,000 clones; approximately 79% occur once, and the top ten carry about an eighth. Sequenced material: peripheral blood. The source of these receptors is a man aged 25 to 40 with active or convalescent COVID-19.

V and J are TRBV10-1 and TRBJ1-1, with D maybe TRBD1 (6 bases). Germline V CDR1 and CDR2: WNHNN, SYGVQD (reference sequence). The ends were cut back, 6 bases at V and 2 bases at J, with 19 bases in the middle. This CDR3 has 16 residues. The CDR3 is CASSFDRGGPNTEAFF. CDR3 in DNA: TGCGCCAGCAGCTTCGACCGGGGGGGGCCAAACACTGAAGCTTTCTTT.

This sequence joins TRBV18 and TRBJ2-2; 12 bases match TRBD2. This CDR3 spans 17 amino acids. The germline gives CDR1 KGHSH, CDR2 LQKENI. V shed 3 bases, J shed 0 bases, and the junction held 2 bases outside the gene matches. Here the CDR3 reads CASSPWTSGANTGELFF. Here the CDR3 DNA reads TGTGCCAGCTCACCCTGGACTAGCGGGGCGAACACCGGGGAGCTGTTTTTT.

This chain connects TRBV11-3 to TRBJ1-4; D possibly corresponds to TRBD1 (6 bases). Per the germline V gene, CDR1 is SGHNT and CDR2 is YENEEA. Trimming stripped 0 bases from V and 7 bases from J, with 9 bases between. This CDR3 is built from 14 residues. The CDR3 spells CASSLETGGEKLFF. CDR3 in DNA: TGTGCCAGCAGCTTAGAGACAGGCGGTGAAAAACTGTTTTTT.

The chain carries TRBV27 and TRBJ2-7; TRBD2 aligns across 11 bases. This CDR3 is 15 amino acids long. Germline V lookup: CDR1 MNHEY, CDR2 SMNVEV (reference sequence). After removal of 6 bases from V and 0 bases from J, the junction contained 4 bases not matched to a gene. This CDR3 reads CASSPSGRSSYEQYF. The CDR3 bases are TGTGCCAGCAGCCCTAGCGGGAGGAGCTCCTACGAGCAGTACTTC.

The chain couples TRBV6-5 to TRBJ1-1; D uncertain. Germline CDR1 and CDR2: MNHEY and SVGAGI. This CDR3 contains 15 residues. Trimming took off 3 bases at V and 1 base at J, with 12 bases between the two ends. Written as DNA, the CDR3 is TGTGCCAGCAGTTATTCCCACAGTCCGAACACTGAAGCTTTCTTT. Translation: CASSYSHSPNTEAFF.

The rearrangement joins TRBV7-9 to TRBJ1-4; TRBD1 agrees at 8 bases. V lost 6 bases to trimming and J lost 3 bases; unmatched junction nucleotides: 9. Germline CDR1 and CDR2: SEHNR and FQNEAQ (reference sequence). This CDR3 has 16 residues. CDR3 region: CASSLPPGQANEKLFF. DNA of the CDR3: TGTGCCAGCAGTTTACCTCCGGGACAGGCTAATGAAAAACTGTTTTTT.

V and J are TRBV4-3 and TRBJ2-6; 8 bases align to TRBD2. Germline trimming cut 0 bases from V and 0 bases from J; bases unmatched to any gene: 4. CDR1 LGHNA and CDR2 YSLEER come from the germline V gene. This CDR3 contains 18 residues. The CDR3 coding sequence is TGCGCCAGCAGCCAAGAACTAGCGGAAGCCTCTGGGGCCAACGTCCTGACTTTC. Protein product: CASSQELAEASGANVLTF.

The chain recombines TRBV3-1 (or the pseudogene TRBV3-2) with TRBJ1-5; D is unresolved. V dropped 7 bases and J dropped 2 bases, with 12 bases sitting between them. Germline CDR1 is LGHDT and CDR2 is YNNKEL (reference sequence). The CDR3 runs 14 residues. The DNA of the CDR3 is TGTGCCAGCACCGCGGGATCGGGCAATCAGCCCCAGCATTTT. This codes for CASTAGSGNQPQHF.

The gene calls are TRBV5-1 and TRBJ1-1; 10 nucleotides align to TRBD1. V shed 3 bases and J 4 bases; nucleotides not matched to a gene: 6. CDR1 is SGHRS and CDR2 is YFSETQ in the germline V gene. The CDR3 is made up of 15 amino acids. The chain's CDR3 is CASSYEGQGITEAFF. As DNA, the CDR3 is TGCGCCAGCAGCTACGAGGGACAGGGGATCACTGAAGCTTTCTTT.

The V and J genes are TRBV2 and TRBJ1-2; 8 positions agree with TRBD1. The junction had 3 bases not matched to a gene; V was cut back by 1 base and J by 8 bases. The CDR3 spans 13 residues. The germline V gene encodes CDR1 SNHLY and CDR2 FYNNEI. CDR3 sequence: CASSEVGQVGYTF. The CDR3 DNA reads as TGTGCCAGCAGTGAAGTGGGACAGGTCGGCTACACCTTC.

The chain links TRBV20-1 to TRBJ1-5; 10 bases agree with TRBD1. V gave up 3 bases and J gave up 4 bases; unmatched junction bases: 12. The length of the CDR3 is 17 residues. Germline V gene sequence: CDR1 DFQATT, CDR2 SNEGSKA (reference sequence). The CDR3 loop is CSASRGESGQGNQPQHF. The CDR3, as DNA: TGCAGTGCTAGTAGGGGTGAATCGGGACAGGGGAATCAGCCCCAGCATTTT.

V usage is TRBV30 and J usage is TRBJ1-1; unclear D gene. Germline lookup yields CDR1 GTSNPN and CDR2 SVGIG (reference sequence). The CDR3 runs 14 residues. V shed 0 bases and J shed 8 bases, with 16 bases lying between them. CDR3 in DNA: TGTGCCTGGAGTGTACGGGAGGCCTCTCAGGAAGCTTTCTTT. It encodes CAWSVREASQEAFF. The complete variable domain, with remaining parts taken from reference TRBV30 and TRBJ1-1, reads SQTIHQWPATLVQPVGSPLSLECTVEGTSNPNLYWYRQAAGRGLQLLFYSVGIGQISSEVPQNLSASRPQDRQFILSSKKLLLSDSGFYLCAWSVREASQEAFFGQGTRLTVV.

The rearrangement links TRBV6-4 to TRBJ1-5, with 8 bases identical to TRBD1. Trimming cost V 4 bases and J 4 bases; bases outside gene matches: 12. Germline V gives CDR1 MRHNA, CDR2 SNTAGT. The CDR3 covers 17 residues. For the CDR3, the DNA is TGTGCCAGCAGTGGGGTCGGCAGGGGGCGAGGAAATCAGCCCCAGCATTTT. Translating gives CASSGVGRGRGNQPQHF.

J is TRBJ2-7 and V is TRBV5-5; D gene ambiguous. V was pared by 3 bases and J by 0 bases, with 10 bases between. This CDR3 region has 14 residues. Looked up from germline, CDR1 is SGHKS and CDR2 is YYEKEE (reference sequence). CDR3 sequence reads: CASSSGSFSYEQYV. CDR3 sequence (DNA): TGTGCCAGCAGCTCAGGCAGTTTCTCCTACGAGCAGTACGTC.

About this clone: Additional DNA sequences in this sample encode the identical CDR3. The chain recombines TRBV10-3 with TRBJ2-3, with TRBD2 matching 10 bases. Unmatched junction bases numbered 8, after V lost 6 bases and J lost 5 bases. Germline V CDR1 and CDR2: ENHRY, SYGVKD. This CDR3 spans 15 amino acids. The CDR3 loop reads CAIRATSGERDTQYF. CDR3 bases: TGTGCCATCAGGGCTACTAGCGGGGAACGAGATACGCAGTATTTT.

The chain has TRBV25-1 and TRBJ1-2; 7 bases agree with TRBD1. Germline CDR1 reads MGHDK; CDR2 reads SYGVNS. The J segment lost 1 base and the V segment lost 4 bases, leaving 9 bases of the junction unmatched. There are 16 residues in the CDR3. The CDR3 DNA reads TGTGCCAGCAGTGCCCCTTCACAGGGGCTTAACTATGGCTACACCTTC. Protein: CASSAPSQGLNYGYTF.

The chain joins TRBV9 to TRBJ1-1; weak D call: TRBD1 (5 bases). The V end was cut by 1 base, the J end by 2 bases, with 9 bases between. The V gene's germline CDR1 is SGDLS and CDR2 YYNGEE. CDR3 size: 14 residues. For the CDR3, the DNA is TGTGCCAGCAGCGTACAGGGAGGTAACACTGAAGCTTTCTTT. This encodes CASSVQGGNTEAFF.

This rearrangement joins TRBV6-6 to TRBJ2-3, with TRBD2 matching 8 bases. Germline CDR1 and CDR2: MNHNY and SVGAGI (reference sequence). This CDR3 comprises 16 residues. The trim removed 0 bases at V and 6 bases at J, leaving 8 bases unmatched. The CDR3 DNA follows: TGTGCCAGCAGTTACTCGCTCCCTAGCGGGCGGGATACGCAGTATTTT. Translation: CASSYSLPSGRDTQYF.

This chain links TRBV15 with TRBJ1-4, with 9 bases fitting TRBD1. CDR3 size: 16 residues. The J segment lost 9 bases and the V segment lost 0 bases, leaving 8 bases of the junction unmatched. CDR1 and CDR2 from the germline V gene are LNHNV and YYDKDF (reference sequence). The CDR3 nucleotides are TGTGCCACCAGCAGAGATGAGGGACAGGGCGAGAAAAAACTGTTTTTT. This sequence encodes CATSRDEGQGEKKLFF.

The CDR3 reads CASSPQGRTSGSYEQYF. The CDR3 DNA is TGTGCCAGCTCACCACAGGGTCGGACTAGCGGTTCCTACGAGCAGTACTTC. V is TRBV18 and J is TRBJ2-7; 10 bases map to TRBD2. The J segment lost 1 base and the V segment lost 1 base, leaving 7 bases of the junction unmatched. Germline CDR1 reads KGHSH; CDR2 reads LQKENI. The CDR3 runs to 17 residues.

The chain employs TRBV5-1 and TRBJ1-2; no definite D call. V lost 2 bases, J lost 6 bases, and 11 bases lay in between. The CDR3 runs 13 residues. Germline V lookup: CDR1 SGHRS, CDR2 YFSETQ. The CDR3 region has the DNA TGCGCCAGCAGCTTTCCGACATTCGATGGCTACACCTTC. It is translated as CASSFPTFDGYTF.